These T cell receptor beta chains were read from a single sample in a study of STAT3 mutations in large granular lymphocyte leukemia. TCRdb keeps only in-frame clones here, not all; method: immunoSEQ multiplex PCR. The table has around 39,000 clones, approximately 90% seen once; the top ten hold less than 0.55%. Sequenced: PBMCs. The receptor set was obtained from a human donor with T large granular lymphocyte leukemia. Some clones in this sample may be carry-over from other donors' samples. The CDR3 runs from the conserved cysteine through the conserved F or W. The order of the fields is D gene, clone size, V gene, J gene, CDR3 protein, CDR3 DNA. D genes are given only for firm matches. The listing skips clone size in some rows; elsewhere it reads once, few, many or a size class.

>TRBD2|-|TRBV28|TRBJ2-1
CASSLRARLAGKDEQFF
TGTGCCAGCAGTTTAAGGGCCCGGCTAGCGGGGAAGGATGAGCAGTTCTTC
>-|-|TRBV5-4|TRBJ1-6
CASSLDSPGLSSPLHF
TGTGCCAGCAGCCTGGACAGTCCGGGTCTTTCTTCACCCCTCCACTTT
>TRBD2|-|TRBV28|TRBJ2-5
CASSLGGAGGWETQYF
TGTGCCAGCAGTTTGGGAGGAGCGGGGGGTTGGGAGACCCAGTACTTC
>TRBD1|-|TRBV25-1|TRBJ2-5
CASSEYRGQETQYF
TGTGCCAGCAGTGAATACAGGGGGCAGGAGACCCAGTACTTC
>-|-|TRBV6-1|TRBJ1-6
CASSEGDFSYNSPLHF
TGTGCCAGCAGTGAAGGGGATTTCTCCTATAATTCACCCCTCCACTTT
>TRBD1|-|TRBV19|TRBJ1-1
CASSILPGQGNTEAFF
TGTGCCAGTAGTATACTACCAGGACAGGGGAACACTGAAGCTTTCTTT
>-|-|TRBV25-1|TRBJ2-3
CASSEGGSWADTQYF
TGTGCCAGCAGTGAAGGGGGATCCTGGGCAGATACGCAGTATTTT
>-|once|TRBV6-1|TRBJ1-3
CASSEEEGGSGNTIYF
TGTGCCAGCAGTGAAGAGGAGGGGGGCTCTGGAAACACCATATATTTT
>-|-|TRBV18|TRBJ1-5
CASSTLGPPAVTGQPQHF
TGTGCCAGCTCCACCTTGGGACCCCCAGCAGTAACCGGTCAGCCCCAGCATTTT
>-|-|TRBV9|TRBJ2-7
CASSVGAATYEQYF
TGTGCCAGCAGCGTAGGTGCCGCGACCTACGAGCAGTACTTC
>-|-|TRBV18|TRBJ1-5
CASSLFSNQPQHF
TGTGCCAGCTCACTCTTTAGCAATCAGCCCCAGCATTTT